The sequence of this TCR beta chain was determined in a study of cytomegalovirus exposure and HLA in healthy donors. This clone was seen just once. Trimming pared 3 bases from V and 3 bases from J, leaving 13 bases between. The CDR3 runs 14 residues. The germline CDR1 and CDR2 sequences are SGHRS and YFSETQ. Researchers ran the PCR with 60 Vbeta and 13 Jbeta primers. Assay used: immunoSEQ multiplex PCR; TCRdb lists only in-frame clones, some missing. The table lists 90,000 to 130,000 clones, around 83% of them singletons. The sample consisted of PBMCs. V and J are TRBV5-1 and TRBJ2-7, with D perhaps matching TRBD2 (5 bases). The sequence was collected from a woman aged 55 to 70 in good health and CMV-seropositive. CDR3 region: CASSWPRGNYEQYF. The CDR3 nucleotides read TGCGCCAGCAGCTGGCCCCGAGGGAACTACGAGCAGTACTTC.